This T cell receptor beta chain comes out of a study of shared clonotypes between healthy human individuals. Study findings and constraints: Generally, naive subsets came out with larger estimated richness than memory subsets. Naive CD4 clonotypes were shared across several donors at 5% to 6%.

In the original processing: Filtering differed because ImmunoSEQ produced junction-only sequences that carried no quality scores. Repertoires were generated with immunoSEQ multiplex PCR, while TCRdb's copy carries only in-frame clones and drops some. That table supplies the V and J calls and clone size; D and trimming were determined from the DNA. The sample has 800,000 or so clones, just over 95% seen once. CD45RO negativity and positive selection for CCR7 defined naive CD8 cells, a population that excluded terminally differentiated effector memory CD45RA+ cells. Deletions cut 1 base from V and 0 bases from J, with 11 bases between. This CDR3 contains 16 residues. Germline assignment: CDR1 SGHRS and CDR2 YFSETQ. For this clone: What it binds is unknown.

The sequence was collected from a man aged 25 to 40 in good health. The chain combines TRBV5-1 with TRBJ2-1, with D unclear. What was sequenced was naive CD8+ T cells sorted from blood. CDR3 protein: CASSLRPDNSYNEQFF. The CDR3 DNA reads as TGCGCCAGCAGCTTGCGTCCAGACAACTCCTACAATGAGCAGTTCTTC. Full variable domain (rest looked up from reference TRBV5-1 and TRBJ2-1): KAGVTQTPRYLIKTRGQQVTLSCSPISGHRSVSWYQQTPGQGLQFLFEYFSETQRNKGNFPGRFSGRQFSNSRSEMNVSTLELGDSALYLCASSLRPDNSYNEQFFGPGTRLTVL.